These T cell receptor beta chains were read from a single sample in a study of cytomegalovirus exposure and HLA in healthy donors. Measured with immunoSEQ multiplex PCR; TCRdb has only the in-frame clones, and not every one. The sample yields roughly 180,000 clones, 65% to 85% seen once. Material: PBMCs. The receptors come from a woman in her twenties or thirties in good health and CMV-seropositive. Each CDR3 is given with its conserved first and last residue. Fields, in order: clone size, J gene, V gene, D gene, CDR3 protein. The D gene is left open where the match is weak. Clone size is given for some rows only: seen once, a few or many times, or a class if the clone is expanded.

>.|TRBJ1-3|TRBV2|TRBD1
CASSPTGGKGNTIYF
>.|TRBJ1-4|TRBV28|.
CASSSVGESREKLFF
>.|TRBJ2-7|TRBV5-1|.
CASSLEGEAYEQYF
>.|TRBJ1-2|TRBV27|.
CASSLGATVAHYGYTF
>once|TRBJ1-6|TRBV9|.
CASSVADYGSIHF
>once|TRBJ2-3|TRBV7-3|TRBD2
CASSLSPILAGGPDTQYF
>.|TRBJ1-1|TRBV15|.
CATSIFPQEAVRNTEAFF
>few|TRBJ2-1|TRBV6-6|TRBD2
CASGLAGNHDEQFF
>.|TRBJ1-1|TRBV2|.
CASSAGAVHTEAFF
>once|TRBJ2-7|TRBV4-1|TRBD2
CASSWGLATHEQYF
>.|TRBJ2-7|TRBV7-2|TRBD2
CASSPSGLSYEQYF
>few|TRBJ1-1|TRBV6-5|.
CASSLASVAPNTEAFF
>.|TRBJ1-4|TRBV4-3|.
CASSQGMGGTNEKLFF
>few|TRBJ1-2|TRBV29-1|TRBD1
CSGTGGRGYTF
>once|TRBJ1-1|TRBV2|TRBD1
CASSVVRTGASFVNTEAFF
>.|TRBJ1-1|TRBV10-3|TRBD1
CAISDRGGTEAFF
>.|TRBJ2-1|TRBV10-1|.
CASSGTVGPLGEQFF
>.|TRBJ1-2|TRBV20-1|.
CSTERGNGYTF
>once|TRBJ2-3|TRBV7-9|.
CASSPGRLMGTDTQYF
>.|TRBJ1-4|TRBV29-1|.
CSVALSGTTNEKLFF
>.|TRBJ2-3|TRBV29-1|TRBD1
CSSRDRGPDTQYF
>.|TRBJ2-7|TRBV4-1|TRBD2
CASSQVGLARSSYEQYF
>.|TRBJ1-5|TRBV7-2|.
CASSRSLYSNQPQHF
>.|TRBJ1-2|TRBV29-1|.
CSVEVRRGYGYTF
>few|TRBJ2-1|TRBV2|TRBD2
CASSGKRETYNEQFF
>once|TRBJ2-7|TRBV10-3|TRBD1
CAVRDSSYEQYF
>.|TRBJ2-3|TRBV19|TRBD2
CATTGLADTDTQYF
>.|TRBJ2-7|TRBV6-4|.
CASSNLPTGVHEQYF
>.|TRBJ2-7|TRBV29-1|.
CSVEGEAGSYEQYF
>.|TRBJ2-7|TRBV7-9|.
CSSSFVTYEQYF
>.|TRBJ2-4|TRBV9|.
CASSPQGSSAKNIQYF
>.|TRBJ1-2|TRBV7-2|TRBD1
CASSLGDSRGYGYTF
>.|TRBJ2-5|TRBV19|TRBD2
CASSMVGTSVLPETQYF
>.|TRBJ2-1|TRBV6-6|TRBD2
CASSLRRGTYNEQFF
>few|TRBJ2-7|TRBV7-6|TRBD1
CASSNGQGSYEQYF
>.|TRBJ2-1|TRBV5-1|.
CASSLAGKGEQFF
>.|TRBJ2-7|TRBV27|.
CASQSPSSGSYEQYF
>few|TRBJ1-2|TRBV28|.
CASSLEDSNYGYTF
>.|TRBJ2-7|TRBV4-3|.
CASSQDPFQGSSYEQYF
>.|TRBJ2-4|TRBV2|TRBD2
CASRETSGGGNIQYF
>.|TRBJ1-2|TRBV6-5|.
CASSYSLTGYGYTF
>.|TRBJ1-4|TRBV2|.
CASPAGKGEKLFF